Given below is one T cell receptor (beta chain) in context. No antigen is known for it. This table comes from immunoSEQ multiplex PCR, and its TCRdb copy is limited to in-frame clones, with some not included. The table includes roughly 4,500 clones, approximately 80% detected once. This entry comes from a study of graft-versus-host responses after intestinal transplantation. Study-wide context: Recipients across the board were started on anti-thymocyte globulin induction, then kept on tacrolimus and steroids for around three years.

Study results and caveats: Early after transplant, HvG clones declined as circulating GvH clones peaked. GvH clones occurred in recipient marrow; some first appeared in ileum or blood. Subjects displaying graft-donor T cell macrochimerism possessed elevated graft-versus-host to host-versus-graft clonal ratios inside allografts.

CDR1 is SGHAT and CDR2 is FQNNGV in the germline V gene. CDR3 length equals 19 residues. J lost 0 bases, V lost 1 base, and 7 bases had no gene match. Lymphocytes from graft epithelium and lamina propria were isolated. The sequence came from a human patient who received an intestinal transplant, so some T cells may come from the graft donor. V gene TRBV11-2 combines with J gene TRBJ2-1; 12 bases align to TRBD2. The starting material was ileum tissue, obtained 9 days after transplant. The CDR3 DNA sequence: TGTGCCAGCAGCTTAGTAACGCTAGCGGGAGGGAGCTCCTACAATGAGCAGTTCTTC. It translates to CASSLVTLAGGSSYNEQFF. The full variable domain, its missing parts supplied by reference TRBV11-2 and TRBJ2-1, is EAGVAQSPRYKIIEKRQSVAFWCNPISGHATLYWYQQILGQGPKLLIQFQNNGVVDDSQLPKDRFSAERLKGVDSTLKIQPAKLEDSAVYLCASSLVTLAGGSSYNEQFFGPGTRLTVL.